The clone carrying this T cell receptor (beta chain) was observed many times. No antigen is known for it. The sample is drawn from a study of T-cell reconstitution after alpha-beta-depleted transplantation in children. Study conclusions and caveats: The origin of alpha-beta T cells about two months after transplant was reportedly several hundred expanded graft clones. One year post-transplant, T-cell counts and diversity were largely derived from T cells produced anew.

It was with unique molecular identifiers that the TCRbeta library was prepared. Each CDR3 protein gets one entry after TCRdb re-called the PCR reads with MiXCR. The sample contains fewer than 750,000 distinct CDR3 sequences, more than 20% of which appear only once. V was shortened by 3 bases and J by 0 bases, with 9 bases between the two germline ends. This CDR3 contains 14 residues. CDR1 SGHRS and CDR2 YFSETQ come from the germline V gene. This specimen was PBMCs, taken before TCRalphabeta/CD19-depleted stem cell transplant. The rearrangement joins TRBV5-1 to TRBJ1-1; D possibly corresponds to TRBD1 (6 bases). The receptor was isolated from a boy under three years old with Wiskott-Aldrich syndrome, due to receive a stem cell transplant. The CDR3 reads CASSSGQLNTEAFF. The CDR3 nucleotides read TGCGCCAGCAGCTCCGGACAGTTGAACACTGAAGCTTTCTTT.